Following are 10 T cell receptor beta chains from one sample sequenced in a study of blood T cell repertoires in COVID-19. Repertoires were generated with immunoSEQ multiplex PCR, while TCRdb's copy carries only in-frame clones and drops some. The table lists tens of thousands of clones, approximately 80% of them singletons. Sequencing input: peripheral blood. These receptors all stem from a human donor in a cohort sampled during active COVID-19.

The chain has TRBV29-1 and TRBJ2-7, with 10 bases lining up with TRBD1. The J segment lost 6 bases and the V segment lost 3 bases, leaving 8 bases of the junction unmatched. Looked up from germline, CDR1 is SQVTM and CDR2 is ANQGSEA. This CDR3 contains 14 residues. CDR3 residues: CSVETGTGDSEQYF. In DNA form, the CDR3 reads TGCAGCGTTGAGACCGGGACAGGGGACTCCGAGCAGTACTTC.

The CDR3 loop is CASSPRWTSGEGQYF. The CDR3, as DNA: TGTGCCAGCAGTCCACGCTGGACTAGCGGAGAAGGGCAGTATTTT. The rearrangement uses TRBV28 and TRBJ2-3; 10 nucleotides align to TRBD2. The CDR3 length is 15 residues. V shed 5 bases and J 11 bases; nucleotides not matched to a gene: 13. Germline values: CDR1 MDHEN, CDR2 SYDVKM.

The chain has TRBV7-9 and TRBJ2-6; 7 bases map to TRBD2. Germline V gene data show CDR1 as SEHNR and CDR2 as FQNEAQ (reference sequence). This CDR3 has 16 amino acids. V lost 6 bases to trimming and J lost 2 bases; unmatched junction nucleotides: 7. For the CDR3, the DNA is TGTGCCAGCAGGGTAGCCCGGGGGGCTGGGGCCAACGTCCTGACTTTC. Translating gives CASRVARGAGANVLTF. Combining the CDR3 with reference TRBV7-9 and TRBJ2-6 gives the whole variable domain DTGVSQNPRHKITKRGQNVTFRCDPISEHNRLYWYRQTLGQGPEFLTYFQNEAQLEKSRLLSDRFSAERPKGSFSTLEIQRTEQGDSAMYLCASRVARGAGANVLTFGAGSRLTVL.

The chain recombines TRBV6-1 with TRBJ1-2, with a tentative D call TRBD1 (6 bases). This CDR3 comprises 16 residues. Per the germline V gene, CDR1 is MNHNS and CDR2 is SASEGT. Trimming cost V 3 bases and J 4 bases, with 18 bases left between them. DNA of the CDR3: TGTGCCAGCAGTGACGAGGGGGTGACGTCTAGCTATGGCTACACCTTC. Its protein is CASSDEGVTSSYGYTF.

The V call is TRBV5-1, the J call TRBJ2-3; 13 nucleotides match TRBD2. V shed 4 bases and J 5 bases; nucleotides not matched to a gene: 7. The germline gives CDR1 SGHRS, CDR2 YFSETQ. CDR3 size: 16 residues. The DNA of the CDR3 is TGCGCCAGCAGCGATCGCACTAGCGGGAGGGTAGATACGCAGTATTTT. It specifies CASSDRTSGRVDTQYF.

CDR3 sequence: CASSHTSGGDTQYF. For the CDR3, the DNA is TGTGCCAGCAGCCACACTAGCGGGGGTGATACGCAGTATTTT. This chain joins TRBV4-2 and TRBJ2-3; 11 bases match TRBD2. With V trimmed by 3 bases and J by 6 bases, 2 bases remained unmatched. From germline, CDR1 is LGHNA and CDR2 YNFKEQ. CDR3 size: 14 residues.

The chain links TRBV30 to TRBJ2-7; possible D gene TRBD2, 7 bases. The CDR3 consists of 13 residues. The V end was cut by 1 base, the J end by 4 bases, with 11 bases between. Per germline, CDR1 GTSNPN and CDR2 SVGIG (reference sequence). CDR3 DNA: TGTGCCTGGAGTGGAGGGGGGGATTACGAGCAGTACTTC. It encodes CAWSGGGDYEQYF.

CDR3 coding DNA: TGTGCCAGCAGAAGGGACTTCCAGAACGGCTACGAGCAGTACTTC. Its translation is CASRRDFQNGYEQYF. This chain links TRBV6-5 with TRBJ2-7; a weak D match, TRBD2 (6 bases). Trimming took off 6 bases at V and 3 bases at J, with 18 bases between the two ends. The CDR3 extends over 15 amino acids. Germline CDR1 MNHEY, CDR2 SVGAGI.

This clone was seen a single time. The V and J genes are TRBV28 and TRBJ1-5; D not resolved. The length of the CDR3 is 14 residues. Trimming pared 1 base from V and 5 bases from J, leaving 9 bases between. Germline CDR1 reads MDHEN; CDR2 reads SYDVKM. In DNA form, the CDR3 reads TGTGCCAGCAGTTTATCTTTCGGGTATCAGCCCCAGCATTTT. This gives the protein CASSLSFGYQPQHF. Using reference TRBV28 and TRBJ1-5 for the parts outside the CDR3, the full variable domain is DVKVTQSSRYLVKRTGEKVFLECVQDMDHENMFWYRQDPGLGLRLIYFSYDVKMKEKGDIPEGYSVSREKKERFSLILESASTNQTSMYLCASSLSFGYQPQHFGDGTRLSIL.

The V gene is TRBV7-9, the J gene TRBJ2-7; 12 bases line up with TRBD2. The CDR3 totals 15 residues. Germline V gene sequence: CDR1 SEHNR, CDR2 FQNEAQ (reference sequence). Germline trimming cut 5 bases from V and 4 bases from J; bases unmatched to any gene: 6. CDR3 bases: TGTGCCAGCAGCGAAGTGACTAGCGGGAGTTACGAGCAGTACTTC. This codes for CASSEVTSGSYEQYF.